The clone carrying this T cell receptor beta chain was seen ten or more times. Its specificity is not known. These data originate in a study of CD8 T cells in ankylosing spondylitis. From germline, CDR1 is KGHDR and CDR2 SFDVKD. The germline V and J ends were trimmed by 9 bases and 0 bases, with 11 bases remaining between them. The CDR3 sequence is 14 residues long. TCRdb processed the 5' RACE reads anew with MiXCR; each CDR3 protein has one entry. Here the sample spans about 220,000 distinct CDR3 sequences, more than 9% being singletons. Overall study findings and caveats: Clones linked with disease were CD8+ and fairly uncommon in the peripheral blood. Matched ankylosing spondylitis synovial fluid reportedly showed significant enrichment of disease-linked clones.

The sequence was collected from a male donor with ankylosing spondylitis or in good health (not recorded which). Source material: blood, either unsorted or a sorted T cell fraction (not recorded which). The genes are TRBV24-1 and TRBJ1-5; no clear D gene. CDR3 amino acids: CATSDGDSNQPQHF. CDR3 DNA: TGTGCCACCTCCGACGGGGATAGCAATCAGCCCCAGCATTTT.